This T cell receptor (beta chain) was identified during a study of beta chain features in type 1 diabetes (dated by TCRdb to 2017 to 2018). Concerning the study at large: Mean age, gender distribution, total cell number and subset yield were not different between patients and healthy donors. A total of 107,917,701 sorted cells were examined across all samples, and a strong correlation was observed between cell number per subset and RNA yield. In the study, recently diagnosed type 1 diabetes patients and matched healthy donors were compared on the TCRB repertoires of their sorted circulating CD4+ T cell subsets. Naive and central memory subsets were obtained from all 28 donors, but regulatory and stem cell-like memory subsets were isolated from only 8 patients and roughly eight healthy donors. What the work shows at the level of the full study, not this receptor alone: At VDJ recombination sites, patients with type 1 diabetes made fewer insertions and deleted more nucleotides, a pattern implying thymic rearrangement abnormalities. Only small numbers of individuals were included in the HLA sub-analyses, which left unresolved whether HLA type had any influence on TCRB rearrangement. PCR might favor shorter templates, but patient and control samples were amplified and corrected together, so any skew would affect both groups equally. In all four CD4+ subsets, TCRB CDR3 length was moderately but significantly shorter in type 1 diabetes patients. Because cDNA was sequenced instead of genomic DNA, activated cells with high expression could be over-represented, although the groups did not differ in activation or CD3 levels. Naive, central memory and regulatory TCRB repertoires appeared more similar among patients than among healthy donors.

From V the trimming removes 0 bases and from J it removes 6 bases, while the gene matches leave 3 bases of the junction unaccounted for. The CDR3 measures 14 amino acids from cysteine to phenylalanine. Just CDR3 DNA is preserved here, 42 bases in frame from base 1. The germline V gene supplies CDR1 SGDLS and CDR2 YYNGEE. The entire amount of isolated RNA was reverse transcribed using the High Capacity cDNA Reverse Transcription Kit, so the sequenced TCRB transcripts were expressed ones. Deep immunoSEQ sequencing was performed on naive, central memory and regulatory T cell samples, with an average of approximately 3.9 million total reads per sample. Sorted cells were lysed in RLT buffer, and RNA was extracted using DNase-treated RNeasy Micro or Mini kits according to cell number. Each cell subset was processed separately to prevent cross-contamination, with patient and healthy donor samples processed together. TCRB sequences were amplified from cDNA with the immunoSEQ multiplex PCR, producing 87-bp fragments spanning the CDR3 region. Amplicons were sequenced on the Illumina HiSeq platform. Turning to the authors' computational methods: Synthetic template baselines were used to correct PCR bias computationally, reads within Hamming distance 2 were collapsed, and singletons that could not be merged were discarded. Reads were aligned against IMGT so that V, D and J genes, CDR3 length and insertions or deletions at six rearrangement sites could be assigned. Within each subset, clonotype counts were normalized to sorted cell number, after which true diversity and Gini coefficients were computed with the tcR R package. The overlap coefficient, calculated on TCRB nucleotide sequences, was used to quantify repertoire sharing. Out-of-frame TCRB sequences from naive cells were analyzed to stand in for the pre-selection repertoire. The immuneACCESS repertoire file appears here via TCRdb, limited to in-frame rearrangements. These files lack a portion of the clones; in checked studies, under half of the deficit traces to unresolved V genes, and the cause of the others is not known. The V and J calls and clone size were taken over from that table, and D and trimming were inferred from the DNA. In all, the sample holds some 290,000 clones, and about 24% of those were seen once. Of the sample, roughly 0.011% is held by the ten largest clones.

With regard to this clone: This receptor's antigen is unknown. No much larger clone exists at a distance of one base, and base qualities are not known.

Each donor gave one peripheral blood draw, averaging around 120 mL, which was collected into heparinised tubes. A BD FACSAria II was used to sort naive, central memory, regulatory and stem cell-like memory CD4+ T cells with a panel that included CD45RO, CCR7, CD25, CD127, CD95 and CD27. All sorted populations exceeded 95% purity. PBMCs were isolated right away by Lymphoprep density gradient centrifugation and were stained directly, without culture. So that batch effects would be minimized, each experiment stained and sorted samples in pairs, pairing one healthy donor with one patient. The sequencing input was naive CD4+ T cells from blood. The intended sense of this specimen's cell subset or site label: true naive CD4+ T cells. The sequence derives from a woman aged 25 to 39 with type 1 diabetes. The rearranged chain carries TRBV9 and TRBJ2-1; 7 junctional bases match TRBD1. The CDR3 corresponds to CASSVEAGGNEQFF. The sequenced DNA is TGTGCCAGCAGCGTAGAGGCAGGGGGCAATGAGCAGTTCTTC.